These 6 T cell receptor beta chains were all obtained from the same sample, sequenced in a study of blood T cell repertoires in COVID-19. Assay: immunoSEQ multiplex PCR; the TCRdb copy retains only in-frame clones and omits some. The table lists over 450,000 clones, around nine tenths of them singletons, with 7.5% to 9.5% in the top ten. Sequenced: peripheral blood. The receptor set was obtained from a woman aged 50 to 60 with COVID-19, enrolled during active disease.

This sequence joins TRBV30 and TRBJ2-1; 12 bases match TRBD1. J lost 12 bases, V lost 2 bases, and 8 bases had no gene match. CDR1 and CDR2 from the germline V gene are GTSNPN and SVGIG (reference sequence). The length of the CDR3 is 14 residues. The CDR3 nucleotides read TGTGCCTGGAGTCCCGGGACAGGGGGCCCCGGGCAGTTCTTC. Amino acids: CAWSPGTGGPGQFF.

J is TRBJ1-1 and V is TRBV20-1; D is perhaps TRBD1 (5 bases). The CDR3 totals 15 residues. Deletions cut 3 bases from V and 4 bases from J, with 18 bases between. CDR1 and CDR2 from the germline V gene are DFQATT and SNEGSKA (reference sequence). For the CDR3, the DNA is TGCAGTGCTAGTGGGGGGAGGGGCGGGGGCACTGAAGCTTTCTTT. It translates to CSASGGRGGGTEAFF.

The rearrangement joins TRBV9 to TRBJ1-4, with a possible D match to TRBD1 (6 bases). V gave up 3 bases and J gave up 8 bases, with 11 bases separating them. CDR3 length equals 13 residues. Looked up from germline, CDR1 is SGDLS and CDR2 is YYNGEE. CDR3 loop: CASSAGGREKLFF. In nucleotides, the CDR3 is TGTGCCAGCAGCGCGGGGGGCAGAGAAAAACTGTTTTTT.

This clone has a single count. The CDR3 loop is CATSRDRGRADGYTF. CDR3 DNA: TGTGCCACCAGCAGAGATAGAGGCCGCGCTGATGGCTACACCTTC. This chain joins TRBV15 and TRBJ1-2, with D uncertain. V shed 0 bases and J shed 6 bases, with 14 bases lying between them. The CDR3 runs to 15 residues. CDR1 is LNHNV, CDR2 YYDKDF, per germline (reference sequence).

CDR3 bases: TGTGCCAGCAGCCAAGGAGGGATGAACACTGAAGCTTTCTTT. Amino acid sequence: CASSQGGMNTEAFF. The chain recombines TRBV3-1 (or the pseudogene TRBV3-2) with TRBJ1-1; D remains unclear. This CDR3 comprises 14 residues. Trimming cost V 1 base and J 0 bases, with 6 bases left between them. CDR1 is LGHDT and CDR2 is YNNKEL in the germline V gene (reference sequence).

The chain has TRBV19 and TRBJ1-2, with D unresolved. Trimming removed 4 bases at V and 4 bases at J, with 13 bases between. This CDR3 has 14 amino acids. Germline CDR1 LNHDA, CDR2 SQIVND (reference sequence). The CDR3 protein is CASSTSGSIYGYTF. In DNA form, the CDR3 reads TGTGCCAGTAGTACCTCCGGGTCGATCTATGGCTACACCTTC.